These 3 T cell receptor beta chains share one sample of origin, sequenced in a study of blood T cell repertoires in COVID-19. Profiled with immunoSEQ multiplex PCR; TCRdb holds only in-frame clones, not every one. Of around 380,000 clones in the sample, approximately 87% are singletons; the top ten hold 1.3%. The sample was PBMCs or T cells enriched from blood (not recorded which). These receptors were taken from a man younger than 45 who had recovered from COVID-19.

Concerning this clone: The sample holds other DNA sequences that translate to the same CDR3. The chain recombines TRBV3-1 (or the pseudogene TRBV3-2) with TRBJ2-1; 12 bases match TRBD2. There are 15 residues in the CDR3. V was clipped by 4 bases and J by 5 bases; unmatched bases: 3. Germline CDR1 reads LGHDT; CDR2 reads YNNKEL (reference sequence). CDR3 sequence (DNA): TGTGCCAGCAGCCCAGGACTAGCGGGGAACAATGAGCAGTTCTTC. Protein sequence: CASSPGLAGNNEQFF.

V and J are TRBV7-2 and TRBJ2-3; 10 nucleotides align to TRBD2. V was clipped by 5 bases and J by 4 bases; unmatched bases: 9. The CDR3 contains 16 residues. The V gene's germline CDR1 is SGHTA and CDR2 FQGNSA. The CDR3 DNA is TGTGCCAGCAGCCAGAAAGCGGGGGGGCCTTCAGATACGCAGTATTTT. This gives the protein CASSQKAGGPSDTQYF.

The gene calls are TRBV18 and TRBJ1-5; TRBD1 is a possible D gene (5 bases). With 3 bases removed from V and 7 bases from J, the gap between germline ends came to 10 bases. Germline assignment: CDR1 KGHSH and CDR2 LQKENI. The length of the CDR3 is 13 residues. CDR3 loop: CASSPGGTQPQHF. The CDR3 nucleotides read TGTGCCAGCTCACCCGGGGGGACCCAGCCCCAGCATTTT.